The 2 T cell receptor beta chains below all came from one sample that was sequenced in a study of identical twins. One entry per CDR3 protein, called by TCRdb with MiXCR from the 5' RACE reads. The repertoire consists of 400,000 or so distinct CDR3 sequences, with roughly 9% occurring once and the leading ten covering more than 8%. Sequencing was done on a sample of naive T cells sorted from blood. These receptors came from a woman between 50 and 59 years old in good health.

In its sample, this clonotype was seen a few times. J is TRBJ2-2 and V is TRBV12-3 or TRBV12-4; 8 positions agree with TRBD2. This CDR3 has 13 residues. After removal of 6 bases from V and 8 bases from J, the junction contained 5 bases not matched to a gene. The CDR3 sequence: CASSSSGPGELFF. The CDR3 DNA reads TGTGCCAGCAGCTCTAGCGGGCCAGGGGAGCTGTTTTTT.

This clonotype was seen more than once but under ten times. The rearrangement joins TRBV20-1 to TRBJ1-1, with D perhaps TRBD1 (5 bases). V lost 3 bases, J lost 4 bases, and 9 bases lay in between. The germline gives CDR1 DFQATT, CDR2 SNEGSKA (reference sequence). The CDR3 is 12 amino acids. Here the CDR3 reads CSARGQSTEAFF. The CDR3 bases are TGCAGTGCTAGGGGGCAAAGCACTGAAGCTTTCTTT.